The rows below give T cell receptor beta chains drawn from one sample of a study of blood T cell repertoires in COVID-19. The protocol was immunoSEQ multiplex PCR, while the TCRdb copy is restricted to in-frame clones and leaves out a portion. The sample yields a few hundred thousand clones, about 89% seen once. The material sequenced was peripheral blood. These receptors were taken from a woman in her thirties or forties who had recovered from COVID-19. Each CDR3 is given with its conserved first and last residue. A D gene is named only where the DNA matches it firmly. Some rows mark clone size as missing; the rest say once, few, many or name a class of expanded clone.

V	J	D	size	DNA	CDR3
TRBV6-1	TRBJ1-3	NA	NA	TGTGCCAGCAGTGAGGCCGGGGGGAACACCATATATTTT	CASSEAGGNTIYF
TRBV7-3	TRBJ2-7	TRBD1	once	TGTGCCAGCAGCCCCCGACAGGGGGCAAGAAACGAGCAGTACTTC	CASSPRQGARNEQYF
TRBV4-1	TRBJ2-2	NA	NA	TGCGCCAGCAGCCGGAATACTAGAGAAGCCGGGGAGCTGTTTTTT	CASSRNTREAGELFF
TRBV25-1	TRBJ2-2	NA	NA	TGTGCCAGCAGTGACGGGGGGCGGGGGCCCACCGGGGAGCTGTTTTTT	CASSDGGRGPTGELFF
TRBV19	TRBJ2-1	TRBD2	NA	TGTGCCAGTAGTTTCCGGGCGGGACTAGCGGAGCCGTTCTTC	CASSFRAGLAEPFF
TRBV5-5	TRBJ2-7	NA	NA	TGTGCCAGCAGCTTGGCCGAAGCGGCAAGTTACTACGAGCAGTACTTC	CASSLAEAASYYEQYF
TRBV30	TRBJ2-4	TRBD1	NA	TGTGCCTGGAGTGTACTGGCGGACAGGGTCGAATTCGTTGCCAAAAACATTCAGTACTTC	CAWSVLADRVEFVAKNIQYF
TRBV7-9	TRBJ2-3	NA	NA	TGTGCCAGCAGCTCGCGGGGTGGCGGCCAAGTCACAGATACGCAGTATTTT	CASSSRGGGQVTDTQYF
TRBV29-1	TRBJ1-2	NA	NA	TGCAGCGTTGAATACAGGGCGATTGGGCATGGCTACACCTTC	CSVEYRAIGHGYTF
TRBV30	TRBJ1-6	NA	NA	TGTGCCGGGGATGGGCAGGGAGGTTCACCCCTCCACTTT	CAGDGQGGSPLHF
TRBV3-1/TRBV3-2	TRBJ2-2	NA	NA	TGTGCCAGCAGCCAAGCGGGCACCGGGGAGCTGTTTTTT	CASSQAGTGELFF
TRBV30	TRBJ2-5	NA	NA	TGTGCCTTCGAGTTCCAAGAGACCCAGTACTTC	CAFEFQETQYF
TRBV5-1	TRBJ2-1	NA	NA	TGCGCCAGCAGAGTGGACAGGCGGGGAAATGAGCAGTTCTTC	CASRVDRRGNEQFF
TRBV4-1	TRBJ2-1	TRBD2	NA	TGCGCCAGCAGCCAACGAGTGCTAGCGGGTAAGAATGAGCAGTTCTTC	CASSQRVLAGKNEQFF
TRBV12-2	TRBJ1-2	NA	NA	TGTGCAAGTCGCTCCTTTTTAACAGGGAGTCATGGCTACACCTTC	CASRSFLTGSHGYTF
TRBV5-1	TRBJ1-2	TRBD1	NA	TGCGCCAGCAGCTTGTGGGACAGAGAGTATGGCTACACCTTC	CASSLWDREYGYTF
TRBV28	TRBJ1-1	TRBD1	once	TGTGCCAGCACCATACAGGGACAGATGAACACTGAAGCTTTCTTT	CASTIQGQMNTEAFF
TRBV28	TRBJ1-1	TRBD1	few	TGTGCCAGCAGGACGGACAGGGTGGACACTGAAGCTTTCTTT	CASRTDRVDTEAFF
TRBV5-1	TRBJ2-1	TRBD2	once	TGCGCCAGCAGCTTGCGCTACCCGGGACTAGCCTCCTACAATGAGCAGTTCTTC	CASSLRYPGLASYNEQFF
TRBV27	TRBJ2-5	TRBD2	NA	TGTGCCAGCAGTCAAACTAGCGGACTAGAGACCCAGTACTTC	CASSQTSGLETQYF
TRBV27	TRBJ1-4	NA	once	TGTGCCAGCAGTCCACGGGGAATGAGTGAAAAACTGTTTTTT	CASSPRGMSEKLFF
TRBV5-8	TRBJ1-2	TRBD1	NA	TGTGCCAGCAGCCCTAGGACAGGGGGCGTCTATGGCTACACCTTC	CASSPRTGGVYGYTF
TRBV18	TRBJ1-6	NA	NA	TGTGCCAGCTCACCACCCGGAGCAGTTAATTCACCCCTCCACTTT	CASSPPGAVNSPLHF
TRBV24-1	TRBJ2-3	NA	NA	TGTGCCACCAGTGGATGGGCGGGACCAGATACGCAGTATTTT	CATSGWAGPDTQYF
TRBV29-1	TRBJ1-4	TRBD1	NA	TGCAGCGCCGGGACAGGGTCTAATGAAAAACTGTTTTTT	CSAGTGSNEKLFF
TRBV28	TRBJ2-2	NA	NA	TGTGCCAGCGGCCTAGCCTCGAACACCGGGGAGCTGTTTTTT	CASGLASNTGELFF
TRBV14	TRBJ2-2	NA	NA	TGTGCCAGCAGCCAAGAGAGGTTGTACGGCAGCGGGGAGCTGTTTTTT	CASSQERLYGSGELFF
TRBV18	TRBJ2-7	NA	NA	TGTGCCAGCTCACCAAGGGGAACCCACGAGCAGTACTTC	CASSPRGTHEQYF